This T cell receptor (beta chain) was found in a study of blood T cell repertoires in COVID-19. Study at large: From T cells, B-cell-depleted T cells, or PBMCs came the material, which was cDNA or gDNA.

In Seattle, patients joined the study during active infection and were tracked longitudinally. The CDR3 totals 16 residues. CDR1 and CDR2 from the germline V gene are LNHDA and SQIVND (reference sequence). V lost 5 bases to trimming and J lost 0 bases; unmatched junction nucleotides: 3. In the study's own analysis: Nucleated cell counts were estimated from reference gene primer amplification. Profiling relied on immunoSEQ multiplex PCR, and the TCRdb table lists in-frame clones only, not all of them. V, J and clone size reflect that table, while D and trimming were determined from the DNA. The sample holds tens of thousands of clones, roughly 87% seen once.

The clonotype was recovered from a woman between 45 and 65 years old with COVID-19, enrolled during active disease. Sequenced sample: peripheral blood. V usage is TRBV19 and J usage is TRBJ2-7; 14 nucleotides match TRBD2. The CDR3 DNA follows: TGTGCCAGTAGTCGGACTAGCGGGAGGAGCTCCTACGAGCAGTACTTC. Translating gives CASSRTSGRSSYEQYF.